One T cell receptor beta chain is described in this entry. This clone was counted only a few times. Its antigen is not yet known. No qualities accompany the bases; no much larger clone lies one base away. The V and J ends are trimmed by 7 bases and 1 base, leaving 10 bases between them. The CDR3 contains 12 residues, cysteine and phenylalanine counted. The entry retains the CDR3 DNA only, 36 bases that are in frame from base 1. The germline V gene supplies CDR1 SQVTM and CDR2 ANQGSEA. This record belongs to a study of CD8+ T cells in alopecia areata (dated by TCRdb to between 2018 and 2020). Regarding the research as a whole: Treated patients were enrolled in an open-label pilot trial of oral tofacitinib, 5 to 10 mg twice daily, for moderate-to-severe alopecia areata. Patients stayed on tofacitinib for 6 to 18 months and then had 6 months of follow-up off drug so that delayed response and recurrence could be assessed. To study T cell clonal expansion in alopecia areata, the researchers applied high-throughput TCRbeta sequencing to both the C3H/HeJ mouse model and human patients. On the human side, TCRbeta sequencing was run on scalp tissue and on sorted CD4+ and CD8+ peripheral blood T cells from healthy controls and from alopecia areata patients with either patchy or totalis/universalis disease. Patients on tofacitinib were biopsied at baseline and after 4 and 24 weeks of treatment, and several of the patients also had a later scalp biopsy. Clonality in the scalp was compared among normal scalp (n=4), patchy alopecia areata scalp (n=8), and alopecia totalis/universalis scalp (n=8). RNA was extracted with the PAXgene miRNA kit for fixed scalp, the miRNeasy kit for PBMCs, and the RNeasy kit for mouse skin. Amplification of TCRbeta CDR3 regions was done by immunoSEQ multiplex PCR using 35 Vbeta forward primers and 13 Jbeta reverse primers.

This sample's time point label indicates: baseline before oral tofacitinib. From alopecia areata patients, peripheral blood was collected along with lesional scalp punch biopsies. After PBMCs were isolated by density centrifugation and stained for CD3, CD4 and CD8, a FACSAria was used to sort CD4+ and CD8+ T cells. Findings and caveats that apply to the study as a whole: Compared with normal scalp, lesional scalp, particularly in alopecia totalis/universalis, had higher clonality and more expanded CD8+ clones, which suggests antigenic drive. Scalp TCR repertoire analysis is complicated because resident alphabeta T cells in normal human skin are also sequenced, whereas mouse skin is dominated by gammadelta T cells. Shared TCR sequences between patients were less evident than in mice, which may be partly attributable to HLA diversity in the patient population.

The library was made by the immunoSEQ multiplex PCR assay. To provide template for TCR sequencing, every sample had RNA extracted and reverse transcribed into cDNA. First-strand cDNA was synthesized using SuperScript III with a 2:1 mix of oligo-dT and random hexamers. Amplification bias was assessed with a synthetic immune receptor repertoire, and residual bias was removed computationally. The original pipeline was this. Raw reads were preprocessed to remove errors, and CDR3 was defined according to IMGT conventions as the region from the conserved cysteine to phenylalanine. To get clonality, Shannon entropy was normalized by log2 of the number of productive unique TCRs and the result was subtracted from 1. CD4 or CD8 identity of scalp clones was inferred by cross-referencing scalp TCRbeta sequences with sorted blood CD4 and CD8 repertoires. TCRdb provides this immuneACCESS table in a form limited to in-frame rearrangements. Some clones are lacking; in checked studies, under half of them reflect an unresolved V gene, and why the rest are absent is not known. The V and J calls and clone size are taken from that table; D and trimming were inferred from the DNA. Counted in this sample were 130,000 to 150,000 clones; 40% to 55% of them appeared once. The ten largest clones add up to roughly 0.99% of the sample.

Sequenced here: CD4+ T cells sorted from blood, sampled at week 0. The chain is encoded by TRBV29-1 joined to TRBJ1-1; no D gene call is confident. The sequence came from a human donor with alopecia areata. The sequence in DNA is TGCAGCGGTGGGCCGCCGAACACTGAAGCTTTCTTT. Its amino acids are CSGGPPNTEAFF.